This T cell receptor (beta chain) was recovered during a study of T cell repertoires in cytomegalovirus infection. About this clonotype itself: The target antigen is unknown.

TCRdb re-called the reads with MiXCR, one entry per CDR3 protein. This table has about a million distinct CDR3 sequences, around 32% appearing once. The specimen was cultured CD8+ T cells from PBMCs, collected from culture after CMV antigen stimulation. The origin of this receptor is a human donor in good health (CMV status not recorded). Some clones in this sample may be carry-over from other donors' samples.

CDR3: CASSFRQETLQETQYF. CDR3 coding DNA: TGTGCCAGCAGCTTCAGGCAGGAGACACTCCAAGAGACCCAGTACTTC. The V and J genes are TRBV5-4 and TRBJ2-5, with unresolved D. Germline loops: CDR1 SGHNT, CDR2 YYREEE (reference sequence). The V end lost 2 bases, the J end lost 1 base, and 15 bases lay between the germline ends. CDR3 length: 16 amino acids.